This TCR beta chain emerged from a study of T cell repertoires in cytomegalovirus infection. About the study: Epitope selection comprised recently identified HLA-C-restricted CMV epitopes and well-studied HLA-B-restricted CMV epitopes. CMV infection plus the matching HLA type was flagged by public TCR beta signatures.

TCRdb analysed the reads with MiXCR anew, one entry per CDR3 protein. In the table there are about 470,000 distinct CDR3 sequences, 42% of which are singletons. Study-level findings and limits: Based on cumulative public TCR beta family frequency, carriers of CMV plus the relevant HLA were identified. There were HLA-C-restricted CMV-specific TCR beta clonotypes dominating the ex vivo response.

Comment on this clonotype: The antigen remains undetermined.

The TCR sequence derives from a human donor in good health (CMV status not recorded). Some clones in this sample may be carry-over from other donors' samples. Here the sequenced sample was cultured PBMCs, taken from culture after CMV antigen stimulation.

The CDR3 reads CASSLYAGTNTGELFF. The CDR3 region has the DNA TGTGCCAGCAGTCTTTATGCGGGGACGAACACCGGGGAGCTGTTTTTT. The chain employs TRBV12-3 or TRBV12-4 and TRBJ2-2; perhaps TRBD2 as D (6 bases). Trimming stripped 5 bases from V and 0 bases from J, with 13 bases between. CDR3 size: 16 residues.